The 25 T cell receptor beta chains below were found in one sample sequenced in a study of Graves' ophthalmopathy and Graves' hyperthyroidism. Amplification of TCR beta CDR3 regions used RNA transcripts. Scientists carried out first-round RT-PCR using HTBI primers and then a second-round multiplex PCR. TCRdb re-called the multiplex PCR reads with MiXCR, one entry per CDR3 protein. The data contain hundreds of thousands of distinct CDR3 sequences, about 38% of them singletons. What was sequenced was peripheral blood. The receptors come from an adult man with Graves' ophthalmopathy.

This clonotype was picked up many times. The chain is built from TRBV2 and TRBJ2-2; D gene unclear. Germline V CDR1 and CDR2: SNHLY, FYNNEI. The V end was cut by 8 bases, the J end by 7 bases, with 17 bases between. The CDR3 has 14 residues. CDR3 in amino acids: CASRRTQSVGELFF. The CDR3 DNA reads as TGTGCCAGCCGGCGCACTCAGTCGGTCGGGGAGCTGTTTTTT.

This clonotype was recorded at least ten times. The V gene is TRBV10-1, the J gene TRBJ1-3; D not resolved. The CDR3 has 14 residues. Per the germline V gene, CDR1 is WNHNN and CDR2 is SYGVQD (reference sequence). Trimming took off 8 bases at V and 4 bases at J, with 15 bases between the two ends. As DNA, the CDR3 is TGCGCCAGCCAAATGTGGGATCCCGGAAACACCATATATTTT. It specifies CASQMWDPGNTIYF.

Remarks on this clonotype: The junction shows a germline mismatch at one end, possibly a read error. This chain joins TRBV9 and TRBJ1-1; possible D gene TRBD1, 6 bases. The CDR3 spans 13 residues. Germline V gene data show CDR1 as SGDLS and CDR2 as YYNGEE. The DNA for the CDR3 is TGTGCCAGCAACGGAGTTGGGGGGGCTGAAGCTTTTTTT. Protein sequence: CASNGVGGAEAFF.

A note on this clonotype: This may be a read error: a much more frequent sequence differs by one nucleotide. The CDR3 loop is CVSSLITGELFF. The DNA of the CDR3 is TGTGTCAGCAGCTTAATCACCGGGGAGCTGTTTTTT. The chain couples TRBV7-9 to TRBJ2-2; unclear D gene. There are 12 residues in the CDR3. CDR1 is SEHNR and CDR2 is FQNEAQ in the germline V gene (reference sequence).

This clonotype was counted a few times. V is TRBV19 and J is TRBJ1-5; a possible D gene is TRBD1 (6 bases). The germline V gene has CDR1 LNHDA and CDR2 SQIVND (reference sequence). V shed 4 bases and J shed 0 bases, with 19 bases lying between them. The CDR3 sequence is 18 residues long. The chain's CDR3 is CASSRKQGAAYSNQPQHF. The CDR3 DNA is TGTGCCAGTAGTAGAAAACAGGGCGCAGCATATAGCAATCAGCCCCAGCATTTT.

This clonotype was counted ten times or more. The chain couples TRBV6-5 to TRBJ2-6; D gene uncertain. The germline CDR1 and CDR2 sequences are MNHEY and SVGAGI. V lost 9 bases, J lost 5 bases, and 14 bases lay in between. The CDR3 consists of 14 residues. CDR3: CASAPLSWANVLTF. In DNA, the CDR3 is TGTGCCAGTGCTCCCCTGTCTTGGGCCAACGTCCTGACTTTC.

This clonotype occurred many times. The chain couples TRBV10-3 to TRBJ1-5, with D possibly being TRBD1 (5 bases). The V and J ends lost 11 bases and 5 bases respectively, with 16 bases between them. Germline values: CDR1 ENHRY, CDR2 SYGVKD. The CDR3 length is 13 residues. The CDR3 sequence: CAASESRDQPQHF. The CDR3 DNA follows: TGTGCCGCGTCAGAGAGCAGGGATCAGCCCCAGCATTTT.

Remarks on this clonotype: This may be a read error, as it is one base from a much larger clone. CDR3 nucleotides: TGCAGTGCTGCTGGGGTCTATAGCAATCAGCCCCAGCATTTT. Amino acid sequence: CSAAGVYSNQPQHF. This chain uses TRBV20-1 with TRBJ1-5; D gene uncertain. Germline V gene data show CDR1 as DFQATT and CDR2 as SNEGSKA (reference sequence). This CDR3 has 14 residues. The V and J ends lost 5 bases and 0 bases respectively, with 11 bases between them.

This clonotype was picked up a small number of times. As DNA, the CDR3 is TGTGCCAGCAGCGTGCCCGGGTCCGGGGAGACCCAGTACTTC. This sequence encodes CASSVPGSGETQYF. The chain is built from TRBV9 and TRBJ2-5; no reliable D call. The V and J ends lost 2 bases and 5 bases respectively, with 13 bases between them. The CDR3 runs 14 residues. CDR1 is SGDLS and CDR2 is YYNGEE in the germline V gene.

There are many counts of this clonotype. The chain has TRBV20-1 and TRBJ2-7; D unresolved. Germline V gene data show CDR1 as DFQATT and CDR2 as SNEGSKA (reference sequence). The CDR3 contains 13 residues. V shed 4 bases and J shed 0 bases, with 10 bases lying between them. The CDR3 protein is CSAIGPLSYEQYF. The CDR3 DNA reads TGCAGTGCTATCGGTCCTCTCTCCTACGAGCAGTACTTC.

The chain uses TRBV15 and TRBJ1-3; D call uncertain. CDR1 is LNHNV, CDR2 YYDKDF, per germline (reference sequence). The CDR3 extends over 15 amino acids. Trimming cost V 1 base and J 8 bases, with 15 bases left between them. As DNA, the CDR3 is TGTGCCACCAGCAGAGTCGGAGCGGGTGGCTACACCATATATTTT. Its protein is CATSRVGAGGYTIYF.

This sequence joins TRBV20-1 and TRBJ2-7; the match to TRBD2 covers 8 bases. The CDR3 length is 15 residues. The germline gives CDR1 DFQATT, CDR2 SNEGSKA (reference sequence). J was trimmed by 7 bases and V by 0 bases; bases with no gene match: 11. CDR3 sequence: CSARDPGGLVHEQYF. The CDR3 DNA is TGCAGTGCTAGAGATCCGGGGGGGTTGGTGCATGAGCAGTACTTC.

In regard to this clonotype: The CDR3 does not close with the conserved phenylalanine or tryptophan, likely indicating a read error. The chain carries TRBV5-5 and TRBJ1-1; TRBD1 is a possible D gene (6 bases). CDR1 and CDR2 from the germline V gene are SGHKS and YYEKEE (reference sequence). V was trimmed by 3 bases and J by 1 base, leaving 7 bases between them. The CDR3 consists of 13 residues. CDR3 loop: CASSWGQNTEAFS. The CDR3 DNA is TGTGCCAGCAGCTGGGGACAGAACACTGAAGCTTTCTCT.

The chain carries TRBV20-1 and TRBJ1-2; D is unresolved. The CDR3 loop spans 13 amino acids. Germline V gene lookup returns CDR1 DFQATT and CDR2 SNEGSKA (reference sequence). Trimming cost V 6 bases and J 1 base, with 12 bases left between them. The CDR3 here is CSAPDGDNYGYTF. CDR3 sequence (DNA): TGCAGTGCCCCAGACGGGGATAACTATGGCTACACCTTC.

A note on this clonotype: Relative to the germline gene, one junction end is altered; a read error may explain this. The chain couples TRBV10-3 to TRBJ1-2; the match to TRBD1 covers 7 bases. This CDR3 is 14 amino acids long. The germline V gene has CDR1 ENHRY and CDR2 SYGVKD. The CDR3, as DNA: TGTGCCAGCAGTGAATACGGGACAGACTATGGCTACACCTTC. As protein: CASSEYGTDYGYTF.

V and J are TRBV5-1 and TRBJ2-7; TRBD2 is a possible D gene (5 bases). From germline, CDR1 is SGHRS and CDR2 YFSETQ. V lost 0 bases and J lost 2, with 12 bases in between. This CDR3 region has 15 residues. For the CDR3, the DNA is TGCGCCAGCAGCTTGGGATTCGGGGATACCTACGAGCAGTACTTC. Residues: CASSLGFGDTYEQYF. Together with reference TRBV5-1 and TRBJ2-7, the CDR3 gives the full variable domain: KAGVTQTPRYLIKTRGQQVTLSCSPISGHRSVSWYQQTPGQGLQFLFEYFSETQRNKGNFPGRFSGRQFSNSRSEMNVSTLELGDSALYLCASSLGFGDTYEQYFGPGTRLTVT.

About this clonotype itself: One end of the junction varies from germline; a read error may be responsible. The rearrangement joins TRBV11-2 to TRBJ2-5; 8 bases are a match to TRBD1. This CDR3 comprises 15 residues. Looked up from germline, CDR1 is SGHAT and CDR2 is FQNNGV. The CDR3: CASSQGQGWRETQYF. CDR3 bases: TGCGCCAGCAGCCAAGGACAGGGATGGAGAGAGACCCAGTACTTC.

The rearrangement uses TRBV11-1 and TRBJ2-3, with D uncertain. The germline V gene has CDR1 SGHAT and CDR2 FQDESV (reference sequence). V was pared by 5 bases and J by 2 bases, with 11 bases between. The CDR3 is made up of 14 amino acids. CDR3 protein: CASSPRAVTDTQYF. CDR3 sequence (DNA): TGTGCCAGCAGCCCTCGGGCGGTCACAGATACGCAGTATTTT.

This chain connects TRBV2 to TRBJ2-7; D unresolved. Germline values: CDR1 SNHLY, CDR2 FYNNEI. This CDR3 comprises 13 residues. V lost 8 bases to trimming and J lost 4 bases, with 15 bases between them. CDR3 residues: CASSRSAMYEQYF. CDR3 DNA: TGTGCCAGCTCACGATCCGCTATGTACGAGCAGTACTTC.

This clonotype was seen repeatedly, ten times or more. This chain links TRBV9 with TRBJ2-6, with D possibly matching TRBD1 (5 bases). Per the germline V gene, CDR1 is SGDLS and CDR2 is YYNGEE. The CDR3 has 16 amino acids. Trimming removed 3 bases from V and 2 bases from J, with 12 bases in between. In DNA, the CDR3 is TGTGCCAGCAGCGCTCCCGACAGCACTGGGGCCAACGTCCTGACTTTC. This codes for CASSAPDSTGANVLTF.

This clonotype was seen a few times. V and J are TRBV11-1 and TRBJ2-3; D not resolved. Germline CDR1 SGHAT, CDR2 FQDESV (reference sequence). This CDR3 has 15 amino acids. V lost 3 bases and J lost 2, with 12 bases in between. The CDR3 is CASSLVERITDTQYF. The DNA of the CDR3 is TGTGCCAGCAGCTTGGTTGAACGGATCACAGATACGCAGTATTTT. The complete variable domain, with remaining parts taken from reference TRBV11-1 and TRBJ2-3, reads EAEVAQSPRYKITEKSQAVAFWCDPISGHATLYWYRQILGQGPELLVQFQDESVVDDSQLPKDRFSAERLKGVDSTLKIQPAELGDSAMYLCASSLVERITDTQYFGPGTRLTVL.

This clonotype turned up a few times. This sequence joins TRBV6-5 and TRBJ2-7; TRBD1 might be the D (6 bases). V lost 5 bases and J 1 base, leaving 12 bases between the germline ends. Per the germline V gene, CDR1 is MNHEY and CDR2 is SVGAGI. The CDR3 has 14 residues. CDR3 in amino acids: CASSDRILSYEQYF. Here the CDR3 DNA reads TGTGCCAGCAGTGACAGGATCTTATCCTACGAGCAGTACTTC.

In its sample, this clonotype was seen once. The chain carries TRBV11-1 and TRBJ1-5; TRBD1 matches 7 bases. The CDR3 loop spans 18 amino acids. The V gene end was trimmed by 4 bases and the J gene end by 1 base; junction bases not matched to a gene: 13. In germline, CDR1 is SGHAT, CDR2 FQDESV (reference sequence). The CDR3 DNA is TGTGCCAGCAGCTGGGCCGCGGCAGGGGGTTTAAGCAATCAGCCCCAGCATTTT. As protein: CASSWAAAGGLSNQPQHF.

This clonotype was recorded at least ten times. The chain links TRBV7-2 to TRBJ2-7; 11 bases line up with TRBD2. With V trimmed by 2 bases and J by 7 bases, 7 bases remained unmatched. This CDR3 is 15 amino acids long. Germline V gives CDR1 SGHTA, CDR2 FQGNSA. In DNA form, the CDR3 reads TGTGCCAGCAGCTTAATGGTAGCGGGGGGGGAGGAGCAGTACTTC. It is translated as CASSLMVAGGEEQYF. The whole variable domain, filled in from reference TRBV7-2 and TRBJ2-7, reads GAGVSQSPSNKVTEKGKDVELRCDPISGHTALYWYRQSLGQGLEFLIYFQGNSAPDKSGLPSDRFSAERTGGSVSTLTIQRTQQEDSAVYLCASSLMVAGGEEQYFGPGTRLTVT.

J is TRBJ2-1 and V is TRBV9, with D maybe TRBD2 (5 bases). CDR3 length: 13 residues. Germline loops: CDR1 SGDLS, CDR2 YYNGEE. V was trimmed by 1 base and J by 6 bases, leaving 8 bases between them. The CDR3 reads CASSVSGLNEQFF. The CDR3 DNA reads TGTGCCAGCAGCGTAAGCGGTCTCAATGAGCAGTTCTTC.